This T cell receptor (beta chain) was documented in a study of T cell changes during pregnancy in multiple sclerosis (dated 2019 in TCRdb). As for the study more broadly: The study examined how the T cell repertoire changed over the course of pregnancy in women with multiple sclerosis.

The library was built by means of the immunoSEQ multiplex PCR assay. This is the immuneACCESS table as TCRdb keeps it, with only in-frame sequences that have V and J called. A part of the clones is gone; compared with another copy, unresolved V genes explain less than half, and the rest is unexplained. Within this sample are around 79,000 clones, with just over 90% of them counted one time only. Approximately 0.45% of the sample rests with the top ten. Concerning this clone: Its antigen specificity is not known. One base away there is no much larger clone; base qualities are not given.

Sequencing used CD4+ T cells from peripheral blood mononuclear cells, obtained in the second trimester of pregnancy. This receptor was taken from a female donor with multiple sclerosis, enrolled in a pregnancy study.

The nucleotides are TGTGCCAGTAGTCGCAAGGGAGGCGGGGCGGCCTACAATGAGCAGTTCTTC. This encodes CASSRKGGGAAYNEQFF. The chain links TRBV19 with TRBJ2-1; TRBD2 is possibly the D segment (6 matching bases). From cysteine to phenylalanine, the CDR3 is 17 amino acids long. Only CDR3 DNA remains: 51 bases, in frame from the first base. The germline ends are 19 bases apart after V is trimmed by 5 bases and J by 2 bases. CDR1 and CDR2, looked up from the germline V gene (reference sequence), are LNHDA and SQIVND. Extended through the reference TRBV19 and TRBJ2-1 proteins, this CDR3 yields the full variable domain: DGGITQSPKYLFRKEGQNVTLSCEQNLNHDAMYWYRQDPGQGLRLIYYSQIVNDFQKGDIAEGYSVSREKKESFPLTVTSAQKNPTAFYLCASSRKGGGAAYNEQFFGPGTRLTVL.